The sequence of this T cell receptor beta chain was determined in a study of regulatory T cells in long-lasting Graves disease. Per germline, CDR1 LGHNA and CDR2 YNFKEQ. J was trimmed by 7 bases and V by 0 bases; bases with no gene match: 10. The length of the CDR3 is 16 residues. Time point denoted: newly diagnosed GD, antithyroid drugs for less than 3 months. The TCR library was prepared using RNA isolated from PBMCs. Through Arm-PCR of CDR3 regions and iRepertoire HTBI primers, TCR beta libraries were built. Each CDR3 protein gets one entry after TCRdb re-called the multiplex PCR reads with MiXCR. This sample has around 500,000 distinct CDR3 sequences; roughly 14% occur once, and the top ten carry roughly a tenth. The same sample was also studied in work on T cells in Graves' hyperthyroidism and ophthalmopathy. According to that study: Diagnosis relied on clinical symptoms, serum thyroxine and TRAb, thyroid ultrasound and orbital computed tomography.

This specimen consisted of peripheral blood mononuclear cells (PBMCs), obtained at new diagnosis, from a patient treated with antithyroid drugs. This receptor was taken from a man aged 30-40 years with Graves disease. The chain joins TRBV4-2 to TRBJ2-7, with 9 nucleotides matching TRBD2. CDR3 in DNA: TGTGCCAGCAGCCAAGAGATTAGAGCGGGAGGAGGTGAGCAGTACTTC. Translation gives CASSQEIRAGGGEQYF.